The 13 T cell receptor beta chains given below trace back to one sample, sequenced in a study of early T cells in non-severe SARS-CoV-2 infection. Via MiXCR, TCRdb re-called the 5' RACE reads, giving one row per CDR3 protein. The data contain around 57,000 distinct CDR3 sequences, approximately 10% of them singletons. Sequenced input: whole blood. The receptors come from an adult who was a healthcare worker with PCR-confirmed SARS-CoV-2 infection or an uninfected control (not recorded which).

This clonotype was seen only a few times. The V gene is TRBV6-2 or TRBV6-3, the J gene TRBJ2-7; 7 nucleotides line up with TRBD2. Germline values: CDR1 MNHEY, CDR2 SVGEGT. The CDR3 covers 15 residues. J was trimmed by 6 bases and V by 5 bases; bases with no gene match: 13. CDR3 sequence (DNA): TGTGCCAGCAGTAACCTCTACCGGGGGGAAGCCGAGCAGTACTTC. Translating it yields CASSNLYRGEAEQYF.

This clonotype was detected many times. The chain has TRBV24-1 and TRBJ1-1, with TRBD1 matching over 7 bases. V was pared by 7 bases and J by 3 bases, with 7 bases of the junction left unmatched. The germline V gene encodes CDR1 KGHDR and CDR2 SFDVKD. This CDR3 is 14 amino acids long. The CDR3 coding sequence is TGTGCCACCAGGAGGACAGGAGGGGACACTGAAGCTTTCTTT. This codes for CATRRTGGDTEAFF.

The J gene is TRBJ2-2, the V gene TRBV7-9; D is possibly TRBD2 (5 bases). Per germline, CDR1 SEHNR and CDR2 FQNEAQ (reference sequence). V lost 0 bases to trimming and J lost 1 base, with 6 bases between them. This CDR3 comprises 15 residues. CDR3 amino acids: CASSLAAVNTGELFF. In DNA, the CDR3 is TGTGCCAGCAGCTTAGCAGCGGTGAACACCGGGGAGCTGTTTTTT.

The V gene is TRBV29-1, the J gene TRBJ2-3; 8 bases are a match to TRBD2. V trimming: 7 bases; J trimming: 1 base; junction bases outside the gene matches: 13. Germline V gene data show CDR1 as SQVTM and CDR2 as ANQGSEA. This CDR3 comprises 16 residues. The CDR3 sequence is CSGQGIGGGRTDTQYF. The CDR3 DNA reads as TGCAGCGGGCAGGGCATTGGCGGGGGGCGCACAGATACGCAGTATTTT.

The sample holds a few counts of this clonotype. The chain joins TRBV20-1 to TRBJ2-5; unclear D gene. In germline, CDR1 is DFQATT, CDR2 SNEGSKA (reference sequence). The CDR3 has 13 residues. Trimming took off 6 bases at V and 1 base at J, with 12 bases between the two ends. CDR3 protein: CSAAVNGQETQYF. CDR3 sequence (DNA): TGCAGTGCCGCAGTGAATGGCCAAGAGACCCAGTACTTC.

The gene calls are TRBV20-1 and TRBJ2-1; D ambiguous. The CDR3 loop spans 9 amino acids. The germline V gene has CDR1 DFQATT and CDR2 SNEGSKA (reference sequence). V was shortened by 6 bases and J by 7 bases, with 4 bases between the two germline ends. This CDR3 reads CSAQNEQFF. CDR3 DNA sequence: TGCAGTGCCCAGAATGAGCAGTTCTTC.

The sample holds a few counts of this clonotype. The chain recombines TRBV3-1 with TRBJ2-2; weak D call: TRBD2 (5 bases). This CDR3 is 14 amino acids long. V was pared by 4 bases and J by 7 bases, with 13 bases between. Germline lookup yields CDR1 LGHDT and CDR2 YNNKEL (reference sequence). The CDR3 DNA sequence: TGTGCCAGCAGCCCGCGGGTGAAGTTCGGGGAGCTGTTTTTT. Amino acids: CASSPRVKFGELFF.

This clonotype has ten or more counts. This chain links TRBV29-1 with TRBJ2-5; D possibly matches TRBD1 or TRBD2 (5 bases each). CDR1 is SQVTM and CDR2 is ANQGSEA in the germline V gene. Trimming removed 4 bases at V and 2 bases at J, with 20 bases between. The length of the CDR3 is 16 residues. The CDR3 region has the DNA TGCAGCGTTGTTTCTGGGGCAGGGAGTAGACAAGAGACCCAGTACTTC. The encoded protein is CSVVSGAGSRQETQYF.

This clonotype turned up a few times. Relative to the germline gene, one junction end is altered; a read error may explain this. The chain combines TRBV30 with TRBJ2-3, with D possibly being TRBD2 (5 bases). This CDR3 spans 12 amino acids. Germline CDR1 GTSNPN, CDR2 SVGIG (reference sequence). The CDR3 nucleotides read TGTGCCGGGAGTCAGGATAGAGATACGCAGTATTTT. Amino acids: CAGSQDRDTQYF.

This clonotype was seen a handful of times. This chain connects TRBV2 to TRBJ2-2; D perhaps matches TRBD1 (5 bases). This CDR3 contains 13 residues. Germline V gene lookup returns CDR1 SNHLY and CDR2 FYNNEI. V was cut by 5 bases and J by 6 bases, with 10 bases left in between. CDR3 DNA: TGTGCCAGCAGTAAAACAGGAGCCGGGGAGCTGTTTTTT. Protein product: CASSKTGAGELFF.

Regarding this clonotype: The junction does not match germline at one end; this may be a read error. The V and J genes are TRBV28 and TRBJ2-5; D may be TRBD1 (6 bases). Germline loops: CDR1 MDHEN, CDR2 SYDVKM. CDR3 length: 14 residues. The CDR3 spells CANSSPGQMETQYF. In nucleotides, the CDR3 is TGTGCCAACAGTTCGCCGGGACAAATGGAGACCCAGTACTTC. Using reference TRBV28 and TRBJ2-5 for the parts outside the CDR3, the full variable domain is DVKVTQSSRYLVKRTGEKVFLECVQDMDHENMFWYRQDPGLGLRLIYFSYDVKMKEKGDIPEGYSVSREKKERFSLILESASTNQTSMYLCANSSPGQMETQYFGPGTRLLVL.

V is TRBV2 and J is TRBJ2-1, with TRBD1 matching over 8 bases. The CDR3 is 14 residues long. Germline lookup yields CDR1 SNHLY and CDR2 FYNNEI. J was trimmed by 8 bases and V by 6 bases; bases with no gene match: 9. CDR3 sequence (DNA): TGTGCCAGCAGGCAGACCCGGACAGGGCATGAGCAGTTCTTC. Amino acids: CASRQTRTGHEQFF.

The CDR3 region has the DNA TGTGCCAGCAGCTTAGCGCAGGGCACTAATGAAAAACTGTTTTTT. Translating gives CASSLAQGTNEKLFF. This rearrangement joins TRBV13 to TRBJ1-4; tentative D call: TRBD1 (5 bases). Trimming shortened V by 1 base and J by 2 bases, and 8 bases separated the two germline ends. Germline values: CDR1 PRHDT, CDR2 FYEKMQ (reference sequence). The CDR3 sequence is 15 residues long.